This TCR beta chain was retrieved from a study of monozygotic twins with inflammatory bowel disease. Findings and caveats of the study: Patient-to-patient differences in immunosuppressive treatment may have added variability to the repertoires.

CDR1 DFQATT and CDR2 SNEGSKA come from the germline V gene (reference sequence). The CDR3 totals 16 residues. With respect to this clonotype: Its antigen remains unidentified.

Eight distinct reactions (per sample) were used to make the cDNA. cDNA encoding TCRalpha and TCRbeta underwent two nested PCRs of roughly 15 and 9 cycles, each of which was followed by bead purification. TCRdb processed the 5' RACE reads again and assigns one entry to each CDR3 protein, with no DNA. Listed are approximately 420,000 distinct CDR3 sequences; 2% to 3% falls within the top ten. Sequenced sample: blood. The J gene is TRBJ2-6, the V gene TRBV20-1. The TCR sequence derives from a human donor with ulcerative colitis or Crohn's disease, or a healthy co-twin of an affected twin (not recorded which). The CDR3: CSVWWTEKSGANVLTF.